This T cell receptor beta chain was observed in a study of blood T cell repertoires in COVID-19. As for the study in general: Sources were T cells, B-cell-depleted T cells, or PBMCs; the material itself was cDNA or gDNA.

Per the authors' pipeline: Reference gene primer amplification gave estimated nucleated cell counts. Using immunoSEQ multiplex PCR, the repertoire was profiled, and TCRdb retains in-frame clones only, with some absent. V and J calls and clone size are those listed in that table; D and trimming were worked out from the DNA. The data hold 100,000 or so clones, with around 89% observed a single time. This clone was detected only once. Germline CDR1 and CDR2: MDHEN and SYDVKM. Trimming took off 5 bases at V and 5 bases at J, with 9 bases between the two ends. This CDR3 contains 12 residues. Sample: peripheral blood. The J gene is TRBJ1-2, the V gene TRBV28; D gene uncertain. This clonotype originated in a human donor with acute or convalescent COVID-19. The donor label of this sample is uncertain. CDR3 residues: CASSITVYGYTF. In DNA form, the CDR3 reads TGTGCCAGCAGTATAACGGTGTATGGCTACACCTTC.